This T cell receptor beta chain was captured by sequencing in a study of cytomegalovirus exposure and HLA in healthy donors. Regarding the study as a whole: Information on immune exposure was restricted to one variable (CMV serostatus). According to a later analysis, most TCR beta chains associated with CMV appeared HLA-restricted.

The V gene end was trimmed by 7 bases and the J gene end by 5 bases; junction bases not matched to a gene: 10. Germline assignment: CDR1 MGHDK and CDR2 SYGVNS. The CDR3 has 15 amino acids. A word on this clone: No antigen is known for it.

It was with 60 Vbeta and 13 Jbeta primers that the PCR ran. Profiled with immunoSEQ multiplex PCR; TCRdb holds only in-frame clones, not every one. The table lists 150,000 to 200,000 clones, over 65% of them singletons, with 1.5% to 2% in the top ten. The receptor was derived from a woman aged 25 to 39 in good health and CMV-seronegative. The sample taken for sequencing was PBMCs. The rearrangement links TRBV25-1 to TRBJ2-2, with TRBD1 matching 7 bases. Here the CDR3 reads CASKYETGSTGELFF. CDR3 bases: TGTGCCAGCAAATACGAGACAGGGTCGACCGGGGAGCTGTTTTTT.